This TCR beta chain was sequenced for a study of T cell repertoires in cytomegalovirus infection. For the study at large: Peptides in the study included HLA-C-restricted and HLA-B-restricted CMV epitopes.

This clonotype was seen a handful of times. Its target is not known. The germline V gene encodes CDR1 SGHRS and CDR2 YFSETQ. The CDR3 length is 16 residues. The V and J ends lost 1 base and 5 bases, in that order; junction bases with no gene match: 9. Study conclusions and caveats: In two of eight donors, the top clonotype was HLA-C-restricted CMV-specific. Of the TCR beta families, the public ones yielded a cumulative frequency that identified carriers of CMV plus the relevant HLA.

MiXCR was run by TCRdb on the reads, yielding one entry per CDR3 protein. The data hold fewer than 900,000 distinct CDR3 sequences, with around 29% observed a single time. The clonotype comes from a human donor in good health (CMV status not recorded). Some clones in this sample may be carry-over from other donors' samples. The specimen was cultured CD8+ T cells from PBMCs, collected from culture after CMV antigen stimulation. The chain employs TRBV5-1 and TRBJ2-5, with 9 bases identical to TRBD2. CDR3 protein: CASSLSLAGSRETQYF. CDR3 nucleotide sequence: TGCGCCAGCAGCTTGAGCCTAGCGGGATCCCGGGAGACCCAGTACTTC.